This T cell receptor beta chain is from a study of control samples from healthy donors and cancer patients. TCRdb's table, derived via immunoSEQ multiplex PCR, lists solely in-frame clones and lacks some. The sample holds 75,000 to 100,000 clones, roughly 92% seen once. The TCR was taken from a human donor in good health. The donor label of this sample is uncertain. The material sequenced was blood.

The CDR3 sequence: CASTREGSNTEAFF. The CDR3 nucleotides are TGTGCCAGCACGAGGGAAGGGTCGAACACTGAAGCTTTCTTT. The chain recombines TRBV6-5 with TRBJ1-1; D unclear. V was clipped by 7 bases and J by 1 base, with 13 bases between them. The germline V gene has CDR1 MNHEY and CDR2 SVGAGI. The CDR3 spans 14 residues.